This T cell receptor beta chain stems from a study of vaccination effects on CD4 cells after COVID-19. Clones were read by immunoSEQ multiplex PCR, and TCRdb kept only the in-frame ones, dropping some. The data hold some 65,000 clones, with 70% to 80% observed a single time. Antigen-specific CD4+ T cells were expanded (with viral peptide pools) by the ViraFEST assay ahead of sequencing. Following 10 days of culture, CD4+ T cells were isolated. Having tested negative for nucleocapsid antibodies, the vaccine recipients showed no prior SARS-CoV-2 infection. CDR3 length: 13 amino acids. Per the germline V gene, CDR1 is SNHLY and CDR2 is FYNNEI. V lost 4 bases to trimming and J lost 8 bases; unmatched junction nucleotides: 6. This clone was seen more than once but under ten times. Its antigen is not identified.

This clonotype was obtained from a human donor who received a COVID-19 vaccine. The material was CD4+ T cells from PBMCs cultured with HCoV-NL63 spike peptides, obtained before COVID-19 vaccination. The J gene is TRBJ1-2, the V gene TRBV2; 8 nucleotides align to TRBD1. CDR3 bases: TGTGCCAGCAGTGCAGACAGGGGAGGCGGCTACACCTTC. It translates to CASSADRGGGYTF.